One sample yielded the 21 T cell receptor beta chains listed below, sequenced in a study of a mutant IDH1 vaccine in newly diagnosed glioma. The time point here: week 47, end of study. Each vaccine dose was 300 ug of mutant IDH1 20-mer peptide, with topical imiquimod. Assay: immunoSEQ multiplex PCR; the TCRdb copy retains only in-frame clones and omits some. The data contain approximately 60,000 clones, under 85% of them singletons. These receptors have no identified antigens. The source was PBMCs, collected from a glioma patient whose treatment included an IDH1 peptide vaccine. The receptors were gathered from a woman aged 45 to 65 with glioma.

The CDR3 region has the DNA TGTGCCAGCAGCGTAGCTGTAGGGGGGCTTGATACGCAGTATTTT. Translated, it gives CASSVAVGGLDTQYF. V usage is TRBV9 and J usage is TRBJ2-3, with D possibly called TRBD1 or TRBD2 (6 bases each). The V and J ends lost 0 bases and 6 bases respectively, with 14 bases between them. The CDR3 loop spans 15 amino acids. Germline V gives CDR1 SGDLS, CDR2 YYNGEE.

The chain uses TRBV6-1 and TRBJ2-5; D unclear. Germline values: CDR1 MNHNS, CDR2 SASEGT. CDR3 size: 13 residues. V was shortened by 2 bases and J by 3 bases, with 7 bases between the two germline ends. For the CDR3, the DNA is TGTGCCAGCAGTGAACTACAGAAAGAGACCCAGTACTTC. The encoded protein is CASSELQKETQYF.

This clone was picked up a small number of times. The V gene is TRBV2, the J gene TRBJ2-7, with TRBD2 as a possible D gene (5 bases). The germline V gene has CDR1 SNHLY and CDR2 FYNNEI. Trimming left V 6 bases short and J 6 bases short, with 12 bases between. This CDR3 spans 12 amino acids. CDR3 protein: CASRGGLREQYF. The CDR3 coding sequence is TGTGCCAGCAGAGGAGGCCTCCGCGAGCAGTACTTC.

The chain recombines TRBV5-1 with TRBJ1-4, with D maybe TRBD1 (6 bases). Germline CDR1 and CDR2: SGHRS and YFSETQ. The CDR3 covers 16 residues. V was pared by 0 bases and J by 3 bases, with 12 bases between. CDR3 protein: CASSLGGAQANEKLFF. The CDR3 DNA reads as TGCGCCAGCAGCTTGGGGGGGGCGCAGGCTAATGAAAAACTGTTTTTT.

The chain has TRBV18 and TRBJ2-7; 7 nucleotides agree with TRBD1. CDR1 is KGHSH, CDR2 LQKENI, per germline. The CDR3 is 14 residues long. With 3 bases clipped from V and 6 bases from J, the junction kept 8 bases outside the gene matches. The CDR3 DNA follows: TGTGCCAGCTCACCGACTGGGACAGACGGCGAGCAGTACTTC. Amino acids: CASSPTGTDGEQYF.

The chain recombines TRBV9 with TRBJ1-2; TRBD1 matches at 9 bases. This CDR3 comprises 13 residues. Looked up from germline, CDR1 is SGDLS and CDR2 is YYNGEE. Losses at the gene ends were 3 bases for V and 8 bases for J; bases not matched to a gene: 5. The CDR3 DNA is TGTGCCAGCAGCGGGAGACAGGGGGGCGGCTACACCTTC. Translating gives CASSGRQGGGYTF.

This clone was picked up one time. The rearrangement links TRBV9 to TRBJ2-2; D is undetermined. Trimming removed 0 bases at V and 4 bases at J, with 4 bases between. CDR1 and CDR2 (germline): SGDLS, YYNGEE. The CDR3 is 13 residues long. CDR3 DNA: TGTGCCAGCAGCGTAGATGGCACCGGGGAGCTGTTTTTT. As protein: CASSVDGTGELFF. The variable domain in full, with the rest retrieved from reference TRBV9 and TRBJ2-2, is DSGVTQTPKHLITATGQRVTLRCSPRSGDLSVYWYQQSLDQGLQFLIQYYNGEERAKGNILERFSAQQFPDLHSELNLSSLELGDSALYFCASSVDGTGELFFGEGSRLTVL.

This chain links TRBV7-9 with TRBJ2-6, with D uncertain. The CDR3 loop spans 13 amino acids. Germline values: CDR1 SEHNR, CDR2 FQNEAQ (reference sequence). Deletions cut 6 bases from V and 0 bases from J, with 3 bases between. This chain's CDR3 is CASSISGANVLTF. CDR3 sequence (DNA): TGTGCCAGCAGTATCTCTGGGGCCAACGTCCTGACTTTC.

The gene calls are TRBV12-5 and TRBJ1-2; TRBD1 is a possible D gene (6 bases). This CDR3 has 15 residues. Germline V lookup: CDR1 LGHNT, CDR2 FRNRAP. V was pared by 6 bases and J by 5 bases, with 19 bases between. The CDR3 DNA reads TGTGCTAGTGGCCCACCCTCGGGGGCGGGGTATGGCTACACCTTC. Its translation is CASGPPSGAGYGYTF.

The chain combines TRBV27 with TRBJ1-5, with D possibly TRBD1 on 5 matching bases. Germline CDR1 is MNHEY and CDR2 is SMNVEV (reference sequence). With 5 bases removed from V and 3 bases from J, the gap between germline ends came to 17 bases. This CDR3 has 16 amino acids. This chain's CDR3 is CASSLRTPSSNQPQHF. The CDR3 DNA follows: TGTGCCAGCAGTCTTAGGACACCGTCCTCCAATCAGCCCCAGCATTTT.

Points on this clone: The sample has other DNA sequences that encode this CDR3 too. In DNA form, the CDR3 reads TGCGCCAGCAGCTTGAAAGGGGGCTCCTATAATTCACCCCTCCACTTT. This translates into CASSLKGGSYNSPLHF. The V call is TRBV5-1, the J call TRBJ1-6; TRBD1 is a possible D gene (6 bases). Per germline, CDR1 SGHRS and CDR2 YFSETQ. The CDR3 extends over 16 amino acids. The V end lost 1 base, the J end lost 0 bases, and 8 bases lay between the germline ends.

V usage is TRBV19 and J usage is TRBJ1-1; unclear D gene. From germline, CDR1 is LNHDA and CDR2 SQIVND (reference sequence). The germline V and J ends were trimmed by 6 bases and 0 bases, with 8 bases remaining between them. The CDR3 has 13 amino acids. The CDR3, as DNA: TGTGCCAGTAGGGACGGATTGAACACTGAAGCTTTCTTT. Translated: CASRDGLNTEAFF.

The gene calls are TRBV5-1 and TRBJ1-5; 10 bases align to TRBD1. With 3 bases clipped from V and 2 bases from J, the junction kept 5 bases outside the gene matches. This CDR3 is built from 16 residues. Germline CDR1 is SGHRS and CDR2 is YFSETQ. CDR3 nucleotides: TGCGCCAGCAGCTCTGGACAGGGGGAAGGCAATCAGCCCCAGCATTTT. Translating gives CASSSGQGEGNQPQHF.

The gene calls are TRBV2 and TRBJ1-4, with D hard to call. CDR3 length: 14 amino acids. The germline gives CDR1 SNHLY, CDR2 FYNNEI. Trimming left V 4 bases short and J 6 bases short, with 12 bases between. The CDR3 reads CASSVNREYEKLFF. CDR3 DNA sequence: TGTGCCAGCAGTGTTAACAGAGAATATGAAAAACTGTTTTTT.

The V call is TRBV28, the J call TRBJ1-1; D remains ambiguous. Germline CDR1 and CDR2: MDHEN and SYDVKM. CDR3 length: 16 amino acids. The V end lost 3 bases, the J end lost 6 bases, and 20 bases lay between the germline ends. CDR3 protein: CASSLADILKSAEAFF. The CDR3 DNA is TGTGCCAGCAGTTTGGCCGACATACTAAAATCCGCTGAAGCTTTCTTT.

The CDR3 DNA is TGTGCCAGCAGCCCTCAGGGCATGAACACTGAAGCTTTCTTT. It yields the protein CASSPQGMNTEAFF. J is TRBJ1-1 and V is TRBV6-4, with D tentatively TRBD1 (5 bases). Germline V gene lookup returns CDR1 MRHNA and CDR2 SNTAGT. Between the trimmed V and J ends, which lost 6 bases and 0 bases, there was a span of 11 bases. There are 14 residues in the CDR3.

V is TRBV4-3 and J is TRBJ1-2; no reliable D call. Trimming left V 0 bases short and J 0 bases short, with 8 bases between. Germline V lookup: CDR1 LGHNA, CDR2 YSLEER. This CDR3 has 15 amino acids. The CDR3 spells CASSQDLAANYGYTF. DNA for the CDR3: TGCGCCAGCAGCCAAGACCTTGCGGCTAACTATGGCTACACCTTC.

The chain links TRBV7-9 to TRBJ1-1, with D uncertain. CDR1 SEHNR and CDR2 FQNEAQ come from the germline V gene (reference sequence). CDR3 length equals 14 residues. Trimming cost V 2 bases and J 0 bases, with 7 bases left between them. The CDR3 bases are TGTGCCAGCAGCTTACTACAGCTGAACACTGAAGCTTTCTTT. Encoded protein: CASSLLQLNTEAFF.

This clone was counted a single time. The V and J genes are TRBV5-6 and TRBJ2-2, with 10 bases aligning to TRBD2. Germline CDR1 reads SGHDT; CDR2 reads YYEEEE. V was clipped by 4 bases and J by 0 bases; unmatched bases: 3. The CDR3 totals 16 residues. The DNA for the CDR3 is TGTGCCAGCAGCCTCCTAGCGGGGGCGAACACCGGGGAGCTGTTTTTT. This sequence encodes CASSLLAGANTGELFF.

The rearrangement links TRBV27 to TRBJ1-3; tentative D call: TRBD1 (6 bases). Looked up from germline, CDR1 is MNHEY and CDR2 is SMNVEV (reference sequence). CDR3 size: 17 residues. The ends were cut back, 4 bases at V and 0 bases at J, with 16 bases in the middle. The CDR3 sequence: CASSSGHFGGSGNTIYF. CDR3 in DNA: TGTGCCAGCAGTTCGGGACATTTTGGCGGCTCTGGAAACACCATATATTTT.

The V gene is TRBV11-3, the J gene TRBJ2-7, with TRBD1 matching over 9 bases. Germline V gene sequence: CDR1 SGHNT, CDR2 YENEEA. J lost 4 bases, V lost 1 base, and 8 bases had no gene match. The CDR3 runs to 16 residues. CDR3 sequence: CASSLAGTGLNYEQYF. In nucleotides, the CDR3 is TGTGCCAGCAGCTTAGCAGGGACAGGGCTAAATTACGAGCAGTACTTC.